This TCR beta chain was identified in a study of human T cells and chemical hapten exposure. General observations from the study: Healthy people's immune response may differ from that of the donors, who had alopecia.

Time point of the sample: patch test 2, 6 weeks after DPC sensitization. Regarding treatment: therapeutic diphenylcyclopropenone sensitization with weekly scalp DPC. Source study methods: A per-sample median of about 100,000 TCRs was observed, with counts ranging from about 20,000 to 750,000. TCRdb re-called the RACE reads with MiXCR, one entry per CDR3 protein. The V and J calls were determined by TCRdb, not by the authors. Among 80,000 to 100,000 distinct CDR3 sequences, about a tenth were seen once, and the ten largest hold 2% to 2.5%. V shed 2 bases and J shed 3 bases, with 17 bases lying between them. CDR3 size: 15 residues. Per the germline V gene, CDR1 is DFQATT and CDR2 is SNEGSKA (reference sequence). This clonotype was seen repeatedly, ten times or more. The antigen remains unidentified.

The chain combines TRBV20-1 with TRBJ2-7; D unresolved. The material sequenced was whole blood, taken in connection with sensitization to the hapten diphenylcyclopropenone (DPC). This TCR derives from a woman aged 40 to 50 with alopecia areata. Some clones in this sample may be carry-over from other donors' samples. This CDR3 reads CSARKDLLINYEQYF. The CDR3, as DNA: TGCAGTGCTAGAAAGGACCTCCTGATAAACTACGAGCAGTACTTC.